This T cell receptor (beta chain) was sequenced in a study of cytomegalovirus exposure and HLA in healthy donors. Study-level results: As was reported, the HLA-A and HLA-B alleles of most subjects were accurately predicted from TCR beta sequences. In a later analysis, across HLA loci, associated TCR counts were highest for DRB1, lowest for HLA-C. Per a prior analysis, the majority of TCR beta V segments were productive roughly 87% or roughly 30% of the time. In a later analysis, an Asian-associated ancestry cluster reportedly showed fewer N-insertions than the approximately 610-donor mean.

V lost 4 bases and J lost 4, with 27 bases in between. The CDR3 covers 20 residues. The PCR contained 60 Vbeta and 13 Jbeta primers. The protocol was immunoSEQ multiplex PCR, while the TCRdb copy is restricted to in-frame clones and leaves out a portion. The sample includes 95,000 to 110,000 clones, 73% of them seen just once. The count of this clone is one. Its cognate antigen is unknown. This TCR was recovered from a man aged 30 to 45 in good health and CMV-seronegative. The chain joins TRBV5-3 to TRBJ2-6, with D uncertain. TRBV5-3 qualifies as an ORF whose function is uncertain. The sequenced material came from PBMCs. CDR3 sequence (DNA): TGTGCCAGAAGCCCTGGGCGCCGCCCGCAGTCATCTATGGGGGCCAACGTCCTGACTTTC. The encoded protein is CARSPGRRPQSSMGANVLTF.